This T cell receptor (beta chain) emerged from a study of blood T cell repertoires in COVID-19. Study as a whole: T cells, B-cell-depleted T cells, or PBMCs provided the cDNA or gDNA that served as material.

In the original analysis: Amplifying reference gene primers gave estimates of nucleated cell counts. The table came from immunoSEQ multiplex PCR; TCRdb's copy has only in-frame clones and leaves some out. That table supplies the V and J calls and clone size; D and trimming were determined from the DNA. This table has some 150,000 clones, 86% appearing once. V gave up 5 bases and J gave up 8 bases; unmatched junction bases: 15. This CDR3 spans 17 amino acids. Germline V lookup: CDR1 LNHDA, CDR2 SQIVND (reference sequence). Clinical history as reported by participants underpinned cohort assignment. Recovered Cohort 3 donors showed two negative PCRs, clearance, or symptom resolution.

What was sequenced was PBMCs or T cells enriched from blood (not recorded which). The chain employs TRBV19 and TRBJ2-1; 10 bases are a match to TRBD2. The TCR was taken from a man aged 50 to 60 who had recovered from COVID-19. This CDR3 reads CASSSYVASGRSDEQFF. The DNA for the CDR3 is TGTGCCAGTAGTTCGTATGTGGCTAGCGGGAGAAGCGATGAGCAGTTCTTC.